Presented here are 7 T cell receptor beta chains from one specimen sequenced in a study of T cell responses to AZD1222 COVID-19 vaccine. TCRdb's table, derived via immunoSEQ multiplex PCR, lists solely in-frame clones and lacks some. This sample yields under 150,000 clones, of which more than 85% are seen a single time; around 3% belongs to the top ten. Sequencing was performed on peripheral blood, taken on day 0 of AZD1222 vaccination. All receptors derive from an adult in good health.

The chain uses TRBV5-1 and TRBJ2-2, with 12 bases lining up with TRBD2. Germline V gene sequence: CDR1 SGHRS, CDR2 YFSETQ. The V and J ends lost 4 bases and 2 bases, in that order; junction bases with no gene match: 3. This CDR3 spans 16 amino acids. The CDR3 sequence: CASSVTSGGNTGELFF. CDR3 sequence (DNA): TGCGCCAGCAGCGTGACTAGCGGGGGTAACACCGGGGAGCTGTTTTTT.

This chain joins TRBV5-1 and TRBJ1-1; TRBD1 might be the D (5 bases). This CDR3 has 14 residues. The V end was cut by 8 bases, the J end by 3 bases, with 17 bases between. From germline, CDR1 is SGHRS and CDR2 YFSETQ. For the CDR3, the DNA is TGCGCCAGTAGCCCCCGCGGGGGGTACACTGAAGCTTTCTTT. The encoded protein is CASSPRGGYTEAFF.

This chain joins TRBV19 and TRBJ1-5, with D perhaps TRBD1 (5 bases). Per the germline V gene, CDR1 is LNHDA and CDR2 is SQIVND (reference sequence). The CDR3 has 14 amino acids. The V end was cut by 4 bases, the J end by 5 bases, with 12 bases between. The CDR3 protein is CASSRTPIHQPQHF. The CDR3 DNA follows: TGTGCCAGTAGTAGGACACCAATTCATCAGCCCCAGCATTTT.

V gene TRBV30 combines with J gene TRBJ1-1; D may be TRBD1 (6 bases). The CDR3 has 11 amino acids. The germline V gene encodes CDR1 GTSNPN and CDR2 SVGIG (reference sequence). V dropped 2 bases and J dropped 7 bases, with 8 bases sitting between them. CDR3 sequence: CAWSLQGEAFF. Written as DNA, the CDR3 is TGTGCCTGGAGTCTACAGGGTGAAGCTTTCTTT.

The CDR3 loop is CASSPYNSGNTIYF. The CDR3 DNA is TGTGCCAGCAGCCCCTACAACTCTGGAAACACCATATATTTT. The rearrangement links TRBV7-2 to TRBJ1-3; no definite D call. Germline CDR1 reads SGHTA; CDR2 reads FQGNSA. With 5 bases removed from V and 0 bases from J, the gap between germline ends came to 8 bases. This CDR3 spans 14 amino acids.

The chain carries TRBV7-9 and TRBJ1-1; D remains ambiguous. The CDR3 totals 11 residues. Between the trimmed V and J ends, which lost 5 bases and 7 bases, there was a span of 8 bases. Germline CDR1 SEHNR, CDR2 FQNEAQ (reference sequence). The CDR3 nucleotides read TGTGCCAGCAGCCTGATGGGTGAAGCTTTCTTT. Translation gives CASSLMGEAFF.

The chain links TRBV21-1 to TRBJ2-3; the DNA was not compared with TRBD1, the D call given in the table. TRBV21-1 is a pseudogene segment. The CDR3 spans 17 residues. This chain's CDR3 is CASKTTGTGGMADTQYF. CDR3 bases: TGTGCCAGCAAGACTACCGGGACAGGGGGCATGGCAGATACGCAGTATTTT.